Listed here are 8 T cell receptor beta chains from one sample, sequenced in a study of early T cells in non-severe SARS-CoV-2 infection. TCRdb re-analysed the 5' RACE reads in MiXCR, keeping a single row per CDR3 protein. In the table there are tens of thousands of distinct CDR3 sequences, approximately 9% of which are singletons. Sequences were obtained from whole blood. The receptors here all came from an adult who was a healthcare worker with PCR-confirmed SARS-CoV-2 infection or an uninfected control (not recorded which).

The CDR3 protein is CASSVGGLAASYEQYF. The CDR3 DNA sequence: TGTGCCAGCAGCGTAGGGGGACTAGCGGCCTCCTACGAGCAGTACTTC. This chain links TRBV9 with TRBJ2-7; 11 bases fit TRBD2. V lost 0 bases, J lost 0 bases, and 2 bases stayed unmatched. This CDR3 comprises 16 residues. Germline CDR1 SGDLS, CDR2 YYNGEE.

This clonotype was detected ten times or more. This chain joins TRBV7-2 and TRBJ2-5, with 7 bases aligning to TRBD2. V lost 1 base to trimming and J lost 5 bases; unmatched junction nucleotides: 7. Germline assignment: CDR1 SGHTA and CDR2 FQGNSA. The CDR3 covers 15 residues. This CDR3 is CASSLGLAPGETQYF. The CDR3 DNA is TGTGCCAGCAGCTTAGGACTAGCCCCGGGGGAGACCCAGTACTTC.

This clonotype was observed many times. This chain links TRBV28 with TRBJ2-4; no clear D. The CDR3 spans 18 residues. CDR1 and CDR2 from the germline V gene are MDHEN and SYDVKM. With 4 bases removed from V and 0 bases from J, the gap between germline ends came to 19 bases. The CDR3 coding sequence is TGTGCCAGCAGTTACCCCTTCCCAAGCGCACTAGCCAAAAACATTCAGTACTTC. Amino acid sequence: CASSYPFPSALAKNIQYF.

This clonotype was seen only a few times. The rearrangement links TRBV5-1 to TRBJ1-1, with D unclear. CDR3 length equals 14 residues. V was trimmed by 4 bases and J by 3 bases, leaving 13 bases between them. The germline CDR1 and CDR2 sequences are SGHRS and YFSETQ. CDR3 in amino acids: CASSPFSPDTEAFF. The DNA of the CDR3 is TGCGCCAGCAGCCCCTTCTCGCCCGACACTGAAGCTTTCTTT.

Regarding this clonotype: Being one base from a much bigger clone, this may be a read error. The gene calls are TRBV5-1 and TRBJ2-1; possible D gene TRBD2, 6 bases. This CDR3 region has 15 residues. CDR1 and CDR2 (germline): SGHRS, YFSETQ. V lost 5 bases, J lost 8 bases, and 20 bases lay in between. CDR3 in DNA: TGCGCCAGCAGGCTTTCTAGCGCGCCTTACGATGAGCAGTTCTTC. It codes for CASRLSSAPYDEQFF.

The genes are TRBV6-6 and TRBJ2-5; D is perhaps TRBD2 (7 bases). Germline V gene sequence: CDR1 MNHNY, CDR2 SVGAGI (reference sequence). This CDR3 has 13 residues. Trimming cost V 2 bases and J 6 bases, with 10 bases left between them. Here the CDR3 reads CASSYGGAQTQYF. The CDR3 DNA is TGTGCCAGCAGTTACGGGGGGGCGCAGACCCAGTACTTC.

V usage is TRBV5-1 and J usage is TRBJ2-3; D is uncertain. CDR1 is SGHRS and CDR2 is YFSETQ in the germline V gene. V lost 4 bases and J lost 0, with 9 bases in between. The length of the CDR3 is 14 residues. The CDR3 loop reads CASSLDASTDTQYF. DNA of the CDR3: TGCGCCAGCAGCCTAGACGCTAGCACAGATACGCAGTATTTT.

The chain has TRBV28 and TRBJ2-5; no clear D. V shed 6 bases and J shed 2 bases, with 16 bases lying between them. The CDR3 is 15 amino acids. Per germline, CDR1 MDHEN and CDR2 SYDVKM. The CDR3: CASSLGSLWQETQYF. In nucleotides, the CDR3 is TGTGCCAGCAGCCTAGGGTCCCTGTGGCAAGAGACCCAGTACTTC.